This TCR beta chain originates from a study of somatic mutations in cytotoxic T cells in rheumatoid arthritis. TCRdb's copy holds only in-frame clones and misses some; the assay was immunoSEQ multiplex PCR. This sample yields some 30,000 clones, of which 85% to 90% are seen a single time; around 9% belongs to the top ten. This clonotype originated in an adult with rheumatoid arthritis. The sample was CD8+ T cells sorted from blood.

The CDR3 is CAWSPRGGEEETQYF. CDR3 coding DNA: TGTGCCTGGAGTCCCCGGGGCGGGGAGGAAGAGACCCAGTACTTC. The chain combines TRBV30 with TRBJ2-5, with D possibly TRBD2 on 6 matching bases. Per germline, CDR1 GTSNPN and CDR2 SVGIG (reference sequence). V was trimmed by 2 bases and J by 3 bases, leaving 16 bases between them. CDR3 size: 15 residues.